This T cell receptor beta chain was recovered during a study of shared clonotypes between healthy human individuals (dated by TCRdb to about 2020). A note on the overall study: The cohort included three men and two women between 18 and 49 years of age. For each donor, CD4 naive and CD4 memory were each given three plates, CD8 naive was given two plates, and CD8 memory was given one plate. To estimate repertoire size and how much clonotype sharing occurs between individuals, the study deeply sequenced the blood TCR repertoires of about 5 healthy adults. To increase sequencing depth and limit assay-specific biases, TCR repertoire library preparation and sequencing were carried out by different laboratories using diverse techniques. Between about 0.9 and 8.9 billion PBMCs per donor were obtained by leukapheresis.

What the study reported, not specific to this receptor: Estimated clonotype richness was generally larger for naive than for memory subsets. Pairwise subsampling led to the expectation that sequencing depth would affect the degree of clonotype sharing among donors. Sampling was restricted to blood, and TCR repertoires in tissues likely differ from the TCR repertoires found in blood. The genetic and exposure-history diversity represented was limited by the small number of donors. Higher generation probabilities were observed for clonotypes shared by all four sorted-subset donors than for non-shared clonotypes. Rarefaction of sorted-subset datasets indicated incomplete sequencing despite the large sequencing depth. Sharing across several donors was observed for approximately 5% of naive CD4, 3.5% of naive CD8, 2.3% of memory CD4, and about 0.4% of memory CD8 clonotypes.

The cysteine opens and the phenylalanine closes a CDR3 of 14 amino acids. Here the CDR3 DNA is all that survives: 42 bases in frame from base 1. V sheds 6 bases and J sheds 5 bases, leaving 16 bases between their ends. For CDR1 and CDR2, the germline V gene lists MNHEY and SVGAGI. TCR CDR3 regions were amplified from genomic DNA by multiplex PCR using the deep immunoSEQ assay. Extracted genomic DNA from each cell subset was spread evenly across all wells of several immunoSEQ 96-well plates, with each plate serving as a replicate. For sorted subsets, around 200 ng genomic DNA, equal to some 30,000 T cell genomes, was loaded into each replicate PCR. The purified libraries were quantified using a Qubit 3.0 fluorometer, sized with a Bioanalyzer 2100, and then quantified again using the KAPA Library Quantification kit. Every immunoSEQ 96-well plate was sequenced on a dedicated single-read 150-cycle Illumina NextSeq 550 flow cell. Under the source paper's analysis protocol: The immunoSEQ output contained only junctional sequences without quality scores, so filtering could not match that applied to full-length reads. Sequences were annotated with PyIR, a Python wrapper for IgBLAST v1.9, using IMGT germline references to assign V/J genes and CDR3. Any read was removed if the V/J assignment was weak (E-value above 1e-6), the CDR3 was missing, or the read contained stop codons, out-of-frame junctions, or ambiguous translated residues. A V3J clonotype was defined by an identical inferred V gene, J gene, and CDR3 amino acid sequence. Percentage overlap between repertoires was calculated by dividing the number of shared unique clonotypes by the size of the smaller repertoire. Richness of each repertoire was evaluated using RTK rarefaction, the Chao1 estimator, and Recon v2.1 estimates of unobserved clonotypes. For all TCRbeta clonotypes obtained by the gDNA method from a few donors, generation probabilities were computed with OLGA. TCRdb holds this immuneACCESS table with in-frame rearrangements only. Some clones are missing; in checked studies, unresolved V genes explain under half, and the rest has no known cause. V and J calls and clone size are given by that table; D and trimming were obtained from the DNA. This sample gives 2,500,000 or so clones in total; roughly 93% of them show up just once. Clones ranked in the top ten supply 0.36% of the sample.

Healthy HIV-negative adults with no recently reported acute infections or vaccinations were included as donors. Only Caucasian adults living in Nashville, Tennessee, USA were represented among the donors. CD4+ T cells were enriched through magnetic negative selection, after which naive cells were positively selected on CD45RA and the remaining negative fraction served as the memory subset. After blood collection by leukapheresis, PBMCs were isolated using Ficoll-Histopaque density gradient centrifugation and then cryopreserved in the vapor phase of liquid nitrogen. Analytical flow cytometry was used to check the purity and quantity of each magnetically sorted T cell population. Genomic DNA was isolated from every sorted fraction and measured by UV absorbance on a Nanodrop 2000c. This clone has a single count. The clone's antigen remains unknown. No much larger clone exists at a distance of one base, and base qualities are not known.

Recombination joined TRBV6-5 with TRBJ1-2; the D gene cannot be named for sure. The sequencing sample was made of naive CD4+ T cells from PBMCs. Per the publication, the cell subset or site label means: CD45RA+ positively selected. This sequence was found in a young man in good health. Some clones in this sample may be carry-over from other donors' samples. The DNA reads TGTGCCAGCAGCTTAGACTTTACTGGGTATGGCTACACCTTC. It specifies CASSLDFTGYGYTF.